This is a list of T cell receptor beta chains from one sample in a study of cytomegalovirus exposure and HLA in healthy donors. Sequencing used immunoSEQ multiplex PCR; TCRdb keeps in-frame clones, though not all of them. In the table there are some 140,000 clones, around 82% of which are singletons. Sequencing input: PBMCs. Receptor source: a woman aged 40-49 years in good health and CMV-seropositive. Each CDR3 is given with its conserved first and last residue. Fields, in order: CDR3 DNA, CDR3 protein, D gene, clone size, V gene, J gene. The D gene is left open where the match is weak. Some rows mark clone size as missing; the rest say once, few, many or name a class of expanded clone.

DNA: TGTGCCAGCAGTTTCTGGGACAGCCGGGGGGGCTACACCTTC
CDR3: CASSFWDSRGGYTF
D: TRBD1
size: .
V: TRBV27
J: TRBJ1-2

DNA: TGTGCCAGCAGCGTTCTAGCGGCCTCCTACAATGAGCAGTTCTTC
CDR3: CASSVLAASYNEQFF
D: TRBD2
size: .
V: TRBV9
J: TRBJ2-1

DNA: TGTGCCAGCAGTTCGGGACAGAAATCTCGGGGCTACACCTTC
CDR3: CASSSGQKSRGYTF
D: TRBD1
size: .
V: TRBV6-5
J: TRBJ1-2

DNA: TGTGCCAGCTCACCAGGTAATAGCGGCTCCTACGAGCAGTACTTC
CDR3: CASSPGNSGSYEQYF
D: .
size: .
V: TRBV18
J: TRBJ2-7

DNA: TGTGCCAGCAGCGAACCTGGACTAGCGGCGAATGAGCAGTTCTTC
CDR3: CASSEPGLAANEQFF
D: TRBD2
size: .
V: TRBV9
J: TRBJ2-1

DNA: TGCGCCAGCAGCTTAGCGGGAGGCCCCTCAGATACGCAGTATTTT
CDR3: CASSLAGGPSDTQYF
D: TRBD2
size: .
V: TRBV10-1
J: TRBJ2-3

DNA: TGTGCCAGCAGCCTGGGACTAGCGGAATATCAAGAGACCCAGTACTTC
CDR3: CASSLGLAEYQETQYF
D: TRBD2
size: .
V: TRBV9
J: TRBJ2-5

DNA: TGTGCCAGCAGCCCCCCGGTTGGGCAGGGGAATCAGCCCCAGCATTTT
CDR3: CASSPPVGQGNQPQHF
D: .
size: .
V: TRBV14
J: TRBJ1-5

DNA: TGCGCCAGCAGCTTGGTCCCCGGGAACAATGAGCAGTTCTTC
CDR3: CASSLVPGNNEQFF
D: .
size: .
V: TRBV5-1
J: TRBJ2-1

DNA: TGCAGTGCTAGATGGCCGACTGAAGCTTTCTTT
CDR3: CSARWPTEAFF
D: .
size: .
V: TRBV20-1
J: TRBJ1-1

DNA: TGTGCCACCAGCAGAGTCTGGGACAGGGCCCACGAGCAGTACTTC
CDR3: CATSRVWDRAHEQYF
D: TRBD1
size: .
V: TRBV15
J: TRBJ2-7

DNA: TGCGCCAGCAGCGGAAAAGGGACTAGCGGGAGGGCCGAAGAGACCCAGTACTTC
CDR3: CASSGKGTSGRAEETQYF
D: TRBD2
size: .
V: TRBV5-1
J: TRBJ2-5

DNA: TGTGCCAGCAGCATTACTAGCGTATACGAGCAGTACTTC
CDR3: CASSITSVYEQYF
D: TRBD2
size: .
V: TRBV5-5
J: TRBJ2-7

DNA: TGCGCCAGCAGCGCGGGACAGAGGGAGACCCAGTACTTC
CDR3: CASSAGQRETQYF
D: .
size: once
V: TRBV5-1
J: TRBJ2-5

DNA: TGTGCCAGCAGCTCAGGGGTTCGGAGAATAACTAAAGCTTTCTTT
CDR3: CASSSGVRRITKAFF
D: .
size: .
V: TRBV7-9
J: TRBJ1-1

DNA: TGTGCCAGCAGTGAAGGGTTCGGGAGGCGGGCGAGGGGAACCGGGGAGCTGTTTTTT
CDR3: CASSEGFGRRARGTGELFF
D: TRBD2
size: .
V: TRBV6-1
J: TRBJ2-2

DNA: TGTGCCTGGAGTGTACTTTCTGAGCAGTTCTTC
CDR3: CAWSVLSEQFF
D: .
size: .
V: TRBV30
J: TRBJ2-1

DNA: TGTGCCAGCTCAACAAAGGGACAGGGGTCCAATCAGCCCCAGCATTTT
CDR3: CASSTKGQGSNQPQHF
D: TRBD1
size: .
V: TRBV18
J: TRBJ1-5

DNA: TGCGCCAGCACCAGACGGGACAGGGGACAAGAGACCCAGTACTTC
CDR3: CASTRRDRGQETQYF
D: TRBD1
size: .
V: TRBV5-1
J: TRBJ2-5

DNA: TGTGCCAGCAGCCAAGTCCCGGGACTCGACTACAATGAGCAGTTCTTC
CDR3: CASSQVPGLDYNEQFF
D: .
size: once
V: TRBV4-2
J: TRBJ2-1

DNA: TGCGCCAGCAGCCCCCCGGGGGATACGCAGTATTTT
CDR3: CASSPPGDTQYF
D: .
size: few
V: TRBV5-1
J: TRBJ2-3

DNA: TGTGCCAGAAGCTTTGGTACAGGGGTAGTCTATGGCTACACCTTC
CDR3: CARSFGTGVVYGYTF
D: TRBD1
size: .
V: TRBV5-3
J: TRBJ1-2

DNA: TGTGCCAGTAGTATTGGCAGGGATTATGGCTACACCTTC
CDR3: CASSIGRDYGYTF
D: .
size: .
V: TRBV19
J: TRBJ1-2

DNA: TGTGCCAGCAGCCCCTTTCAGGGGCATCAGCCCCAGCATTTT
CDR3: CASSPFQGHQPQHF
D: .
size: few
V: TRBV28
J: TRBJ1-5

DNA: TGTGCCATCAGTGGGGGGACAGGGGAGATGGACTATGGCTACACCTTC
CDR3: CAISGGTGEMDYGYTF
D: TRBD1
size: .
V: TRBV10-3
J: TRBJ1-2

DNA: TGTGCCAGCAGCCCCGTAGCGGGGAGGTGGGCAGATACGCAGTATTTT
CDR3: CASSPVAGRWADTQYF
D: TRBD2
size: .
V: TRBV5-4
J: TRBJ2-3

DNA: TGCGCCAGCAGCTTTAGGACTAGCGGGAGCACCGGGGAGCTGTTTTTT
CDR3: CASSFRTSGSTGELFF
D: TRBD2
size: once
V: TRBV5-1
J: TRBJ2-2

DNA: TGTGCCAGTAGCAACAGGGACAAAAGAGTAGGTGGGGCCAACGTCCTGACTTTC
CDR3: CASSNRDKRVGGANVLTF
D: .
size: few
V: TRBV19
J: TRBJ2-6

DNA: TGTGCCAGCAGTCCCGGAGGACAGGGGAACAATGAGCAGTTCTTC
CDR3: CASSPGGQGNNEQFF
D: TRBD1
size: .
V: TRBV13
J: TRBJ2-1

DNA: TGTGCCAGCAGCTTAGAACTAGCGGGAGATTCACCCCAGTACTTC
CDR3: CASSLELAGDSPQYF
D: TRBD2
size: .
V: TRBV11-2
J: TRBJ2-5

DNA: TGTGCCAGCAGCACACGCCGTGGAGTTTACAATGAGCAGTTCTTC
CDR3: CASSTRRGVYNEQFF
D: .
size: .
V: TRBV7-2
J: TRBJ2-1

DNA: TGTGCCAGCAGCCCTAGGTCGGGACTAGCGGGAAAGGATTCAGATACGCAGTATTTT
CDR3: CASSPRSGLAGKDSDTQYF
D: TRBD2
size: .
V: TRBV5-6
J: TRBJ2-3

DNA: TGTGCCAGCAGTCCAAGCGGGAAAGGGGACAATGAGCAGTTCTTC
CDR3: CASSPSGKGDNEQFF
D: TRBD2
size: .
V: TRBV28
J: TRBJ2-1

DNA: TGCAGCGTACTAGCGGGCCCTTTGGGTACCGAGCAGTACTTC
CDR3: CSVLAGPLGTEQYF
D: TRBD2
size: .
V: TRBV29-1
J: TRBJ2-7

DNA: TGTGCCGGCGGGCCGGACCAAGAGACCCAGTACTTC
CDR3: CAGGPDQETQYF
D: .
size: few
V: TRBV2
J: TRBJ2-5

DNA: TGTGCCAGCAGCTTAGCCGGGGAGGCGGGAGGCTATGGCTACACCTTC
CDR3: CASSLAGEAGGYGYTF
D: .
size: .
V: TRBV9
J: TRBJ1-2

DNA: TGTGCCAGCAGTTTGGGGCCCGGGACTAGCGGAAGACCTTCGGGCACCGGGGAGCTGTTTTTT
CDR3: CASSLGPGTSGRPSGTGELFF
D: TRBD2
size: few
V: TRBV27
J: TRBJ2-2

DNA: TGCGCCAGCAGCCCCCCCCGGGGAGCGGGAGTCTCCTACGAGCAGTACTTC
CDR3: CASSPPRGAGVSYEQYF
D: TRBD2
size: .
V: TRBV4-1
J: TRBJ2-7

DNA: TGTGCCTGGAGTCCCGACAGGGCGGGCCAGCCCCAGCATTTT
CDR3: CAWSPDRAGQPQHF
D: TRBD1
size: once
V: TRBV30
J: TRBJ1-5

DNA: TGTGCCAGCAGTGCCCCCGGGATGAACACTGAAGCTTTCTTT
CDR3: CASSAPGMNTEAFF
D: .
size: .
V: TRBV25-1
J: TRBJ1-1

DNA: TGCAGCGTGACAGGGGTGGCCAAAAACATTCAGTACTTC
CDR3: CSVTGVAKNIQYF
D: TRBD1
size: .
V: TRBV29-1
J: TRBJ2-4

DNA: TGTGCCAGCAGCTTGTCGGGTATCGGCTACACCTTC
CDR3: CASSLSGIGYTF
D: .
size: .
V: TRBV5-4
J: TRBJ1-2

DNA: TGTGCCAGCAGCTTAGGTACAGGGGGCCCCAACTACAATGAGCAGTTCTTC
CDR3: CASSLGTGGPNYNEQFF
D: TRBD1
size: .
V: TRBV7-8
J: TRBJ2-1

DNA: TGTGCCAGCAGCTTGCCCGGGATCAACACTGAAGCTTTCTTT
CDR3: CASSLPGINTEAFF
D: .
size: many
V: TRBV5-4
J: TRBJ1-1

DNA: TGTGCCAGCAGTGAAGGCCCAGGAACCACAGATACGCAGTATTTT
CDR3: CASSEGPGTTDTQYF
D: .
size: .
V: TRBV6-1
J: TRBJ2-3

DNA: TGTGCCAGCAGGCGGACTAGCGGGAGTTGGACAGATACGCAGTATTTT
CDR3: CASRRTSGSWTDTQYF
D: TRBD2
size: .
V: TRBV2
J: TRBJ2-3

DNA: TGTGCCAGCACTACGGGTATCTCTGGAAACACCATATATTTT
CDR3: CASTTGISGNTIYF
D: .
size: .
V: TRBV7-8
J: TRBJ1-3

DNA: TGTGCCACCAGCAGAGAATCTTTGGTGTCTAGCGGGTTCTCCTACAATGAGCAGTTCTTC
CDR3: CATSRESLVSSGFSYNEQFF
D: TRBD2
size: .
V: TRBV15
J: TRBJ2-1

DNA: TGTGCCAGCAGCGCCACCGCAGCGGGAGTGGGGGAGACCCAGTACTTC
CDR3: CASSATAAGVGETQYF
D: TRBD2
size: .
V: TRBV9
J: TRBJ2-5

DNA: TGTGCCAGCAGCCAACAGGGGGCTTTAAGGAACACTGAAGCTTTCTTT
CDR3: CASSQQGALRNTEAFF
D: TRBD1
size: .
V: TRBV6-6
J: TRBJ1-1

DNA: TGTGCCAGCAGCTTCACAGGGTATTCTGGCTACACCTTC
CDR3: CASSFTGYSGYTF
D: .
size: .
V: TRBV7-2
J: TRBJ1-2